This TCR beta chain stems from a study of T cell responses to AZD1222 COVID-19 vaccine. General study results and limits: In a largely white British group with more females than males, clonal diversity was possibly underestimated.

Details on this clone: Its cognate antigen is unknown.

Profiled with immunoSEQ multiplex PCR; TCRdb holds only in-frame clones, not every one. The table has about 120,000 clones, over 75% seen once. CDR3 length: 17 residues. The germline CDR1 and CDR2 sequences are SGHDT and YYEEEE. V gave up 4 bases and J gave up 0 bases, with 18 bases separating them. This clonotype was obtained from an adult in good health. Specimen: peripheral blood, collected on day 0 of AZD1222 vaccination. This sequence joins TRBV5-6 and TRBJ2-3, with D perhaps matching TRBD2 (6 bases). As DNA, the CDR3 is TGTGCCAGCAGCCCTACTCCGACTAGGACTAGCACAGATACGCAGTATTTT. Encoded protein: CASSPTPTRTSTDTQYF.